One and the same sample provided the 17 T cell receptor beta chains below, sequenced in a study of Ad26.COV2.S vaccination and SARS-CoV-2 variants (dated by TCRdb to the early 2020s). The label giving this sample's treatment or condition can be read as: around 19 received Ad26.COV2.S at low or high dose, single or two shots; several received placebo; per-sample allocation not given. Repertoires of vaccine and placebo recipients were sequenced from samples taken on day 63 after the first injection. The method behind the library was the immunoSEQ multiplex PCR assay. The immuneACCESS repertoire file appears here via TCRdb, limited to in-frame rearrangements. These files lack a portion of the clones; in checked studies, under half of the deficit traces to unresolved V genes, and the cause of the others is not known. This sample gives around 500,000 clones in total; 70% to 90% of them show up just once. Clones ranked in the top ten supply 1.5% to 2% of the sample.

The source material was peripheral blood, sampled in a trial of Ad26.COV2.S vaccine versus placebo. All receptors derive from a person aged 18-60 years who received the Ad26.COV2.S COVID-19 vaccine or a placebo.

The chain couples TRBV18 to TRBJ2-2; D gene ambiguous. CDR1 and CDR2 from the germline V gene are KGHSH and LQKENI. The CDR3 runs 17 residues. Trimming stripped 1 base from V and 0 bases from J, with 12 bases between. The CDR3 loop is CASSPRIGSANTGELFF. The CDR3 DNA reads TGTGCCAGCTCACCACGCATTGGATCTGCGAACACCGGGGAGCTGTTTTTT. Combining the CDR3 with reference TRBV18 and TRBJ2-2 gives the whole variable domain NAGVMQNPRHLVRRRGQEARLRCSPMKGHSHVYWYRQLPEEGLKFMVYLQKENIIDESGMPKERFSAEFPKEGPSILRIQQVVRGDSAAYFCASSPRIGSANTGELFFGEGSRLTVL.

This rearrangement joins TRBV28 to TRBJ1-1; the match to TRBD1 covers 7 bases. The V segment lost 6 bases and the J segment 1 base; nucleotides outside the gene matches: 8. CDR1 is MDHEN and CDR2 is SYDVKM in the germline V gene. This CDR3 is built from 15 residues. For the CDR3, the DNA is TGTGCCAGCAGCCCCGGACAGGCGGGGAACACTGAAGCTTTCTTT. Translating it yields CASSPGQAGNTEAFF.

This chain links TRBV7-6 with TRBJ2-3, with D possibly matching TRBD1 (5 bases). The V and J ends lost 4 bases and 2 bases respectively, with 13 bases between them. Per germline, CDR1 SGHVS and CDR2 FNYEAQ. The length of the CDR3 is 15 residues. The CDR3 coding sequence is TGTGCCAGCAGCTCAAGGGGATGGGTCACAGATACGCAGTATTTT. As protein: CASSSRGWVTDTQYF.

This clone was recorded only once. The chain is built from TRBV5-8 and TRBJ1-1, with a tentative D call TRBD1 (5 bases). This CDR3 has 14 residues. CDR1 SGHTS and CDR2 YDEGEE come from the germline V gene. Trimming pared 3 bases from V and 5 bases from J, leaving 14 bases between. The CDR3 region is CASSWEGRQTEAFF. DNA of the CDR3: TGTGCCAGCAGCTGGGAGGGGCGGCAGACTGAAGCTTTCTTT.

The chain carries TRBV28 and TRBJ1-1; D remains unclear. Germline CDR1 is MDHEN and CDR2 is SYDVKM. V was pared by 6 bases and J by 10 bases, with 24 bases between. CDR3 length equals 15 residues. The CDR3 DNA sequence: TGTGCCAGCAGACGTAACCCGGGTCCACCTCCGGGAGCTTTCTTT. The encoded protein is CASRRNPGPPPGAFF.

The genes are TRBV27 and TRBJ1-1, with D possibly TRBD1 on 6 matching bases. The ends were cut back, 5 bases at V and 4 bases at J, with 17 bases in the middle. Germline CDR1 MNHEY, CDR2 SMNVEV (reference sequence). This CDR3 contains 15 residues. In DNA, the CDR3 is TGTGCCAGCAGTCTCATGGTCACAGGGACCACTGAAGCTTTCTTT. Translation gives CASSLMVTGTTEAFF.

The chain couples TRBV5-1 to TRBJ1-1; D possibly corresponds to TRBD1 (6 bases). The ends were cut back, 2 bases at V and 1 base at J, with 12 bases in the middle. There are 15 residues in the CDR3. Germline V CDR1 and CDR2: SGHRS, YFSETQ. DNA of the CDR3: TGCGCCAGCAGCTTTATTAAGGGGGAGAACACTGAAGCTTTCTTT. Translated, it gives CASSFIKGENTEAFF.

The chain links TRBV5-1 to TRBJ2-7, with TRBD1 as a possible D gene (5 bases). Trimming cost V 4 bases and J 5 bases, with 16 bases left between them. CDR3 length equals 14 residues. Germline CDR1 SGHRS, CDR2 YFSETQ. CDR3 nucleotides: TGCGCCAGCAGCCGCCACCTTCCCAGGGACGAGCAGTACTTC. Its translation: CASSRHLPRDEQYF.

The chain links TRBV9 to TRBJ2-1, with D unresolved. The ends were cut back, 4 bases at V and 3 bases at J, with 11 bases in the middle. Germline V gene data show CDR1 as SGDLS and CDR2 as YYNGEE. The CDR3 runs to 14 residues. CDR3 sequence reads: CASSLKANYNEQFF. CDR3 sequence (DNA): TGTGCCAGCAGCCTTAAGGCGAACTACAATGAGCAGTTCTTC.

J is TRBJ2-7 and V is TRBV21-1; the listed D gene, TRBD1, was not tested against the DNA. TRBV21-1 is labeled a pseudogene. There are 12 residues in the CDR3. The CDR3 region is CASSKAQYEQYF. DNA for the CDR3: TGTGCCAGCAGCAAAGCCCAGTACGAGCAGTACTTC.

This rearrangement joins TRBV30 to TRBJ2-7, with 8 positions matching TRBD1. CDR1 and CDR2 from the germline V gene are GTSNPN and SVGIG (reference sequence). The J segment lost 4 bases and the V segment lost 1 base, leaving 0 bases of the junction unmatched. This CDR3 comprises 12 residues. In nucleotides, the CDR3 is TGTGCCTGGAGTGACAGGGGGTACGAGCAGTACTTC. Protein: CAWSDRGYEQYF.

The chain employs TRBV6-5 and TRBJ1-1, with D perhaps matching TRBD1 (5 bases). Trimming cost V 5 bases and J 7 bases, with 14 bases left between them. CDR1 is MNHEY, CDR2 SVGAGI, per germline. This CDR3 contains 13 residues. The DNA for the CDR3 is TGTGCCAGCAGTCCCAACCGGGGGATTGAAGCTTTCTTT. It codes for CASSPNRGIEAFF.

This sequence joins TRBV2 and TRBJ2-3, with D maybe TRBD1 (5 bases). Germline V gives CDR1 SNHLY, CDR2 FYNNEI. CDR3 length: 16 residues. Trimming pared 2 bases from V and 6 bases from J, leaving 18 bases between. DNA for the CDR3: TGTGCCAGCAGTGAAATCCCCGGCAGGGTCGGGGATACGCAGTATTTT. As protein: CASSEIPGRVGDTQYF. Together with reference TRBV2 and TRBJ2-3, the CDR3 gives the full variable domain: EPEVTQTPSHQVTQMGQEVILRCVPISNHLYFYWYRQILGQKVEFLVSFYNNEISEKSEIFDDQFSVERPDGSNFTLKIRSTKLEDSAMYFCASSEIPGRVGDTQYFGPGTRLTVL.

In its sample, this clone was seen once. The V gene is TRBV25-1, the J gene TRBJ2-1, with TRBD2 matching 12 bases. Germline loops: CDR1 MGHDK, CDR2 SYGVNS. V lost 8 bases and J lost 7; bases outside the gene matches: 9. The CDR3 covers 15 residues. The CDR3 DNA follows: TGTGCCAGCGCCTCATCGGGACTAGCGGGTAATGAGCAGTTCTTC. It is translated as CASASSGLAGNEQFF.

This clone appeared once. V usage is TRBV7-2 and J usage is TRBJ2-7; no clear D. V lost 3 bases and J 0 bases, leaving 12 bases between the germline ends. This CDR3 spans 15 amino acids. Germline V gene lookup returns CDR1 SGHTA and CDR2 FQGNSA. CDR3 DNA: TGTGCCAGCAGCTTCAATACGAACCCCTCCTACGAGCAGTACTTC. Encoded protein: CASSFNTNPSYEQYF.

This clone was observed a single time. The J gene is TRBJ1-4, the V gene TRBV28, with a weak D call TRBD1 (5 bases). Germline values: CDR1 MDHEN, CDR2 SYDVKM. V lost 1 base to trimming and J lost 2 bases, with 8 bases between them. The CDR3 totals 15 residues. The CDR3 region has the DNA TGTGCCAGCAGTTTATACGAGGGGACTAATGAAAAACTGTTTTTT. Protein sequence: CASSLYEGTNEKLFF.

The gene calls are TRBV7-3 and TRBJ2-1; no definite D call. CDR3 length: 14 residues. Looked up from germline, CDR1 is SGHTA and CDR2 is FQGTGA. V lost 2 bases and J lost 3, with 8 bases in between. CDR3 protein: CASSLPGNYNEQFF. The CDR3 DNA follows: TGTGCCAGCAGCTTACCCGGAAACTACAATGAGCAGTTCTTC.